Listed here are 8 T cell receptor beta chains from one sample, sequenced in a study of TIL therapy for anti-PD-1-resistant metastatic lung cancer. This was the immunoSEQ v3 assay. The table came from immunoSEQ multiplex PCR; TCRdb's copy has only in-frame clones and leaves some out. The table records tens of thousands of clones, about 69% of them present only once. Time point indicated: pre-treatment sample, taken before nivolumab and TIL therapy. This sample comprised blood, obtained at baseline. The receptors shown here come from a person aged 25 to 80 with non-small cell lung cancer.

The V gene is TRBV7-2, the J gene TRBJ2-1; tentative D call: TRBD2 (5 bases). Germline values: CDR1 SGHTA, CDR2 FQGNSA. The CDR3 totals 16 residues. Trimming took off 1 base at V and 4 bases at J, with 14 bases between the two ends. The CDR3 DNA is TGTGCCAGCAGCTTAGGCCCGGACTCATCTTACAATGAGCAGTTCTTC. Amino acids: CASSLGPDSSYNEQFF.

The DNA of the CDR3 is TGTGCCAGCAGGCAGACAGCCTCTAATGAAAAACTGTTTTTT. Translating gives CASRQTASNEKLFF. The rearrangement uses TRBV6-1 and TRBJ1-4, with a possible D match to TRBD1 (5 bases). Deletions cut 6 bases from V and 3 bases from J, with 11 bases between. CDR3 size: 14 residues. The germline V gene encodes CDR1 MNHNS and CDR2 SASEGT.

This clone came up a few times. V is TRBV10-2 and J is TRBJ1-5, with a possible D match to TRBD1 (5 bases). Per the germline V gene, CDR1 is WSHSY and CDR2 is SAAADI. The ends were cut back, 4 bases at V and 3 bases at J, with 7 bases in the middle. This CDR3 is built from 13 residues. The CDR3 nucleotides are TGCGCCAGCAGTGGAGGGGTCAATCAGCCCCAGCATTTT. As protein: CASSGGVNQPQHF.

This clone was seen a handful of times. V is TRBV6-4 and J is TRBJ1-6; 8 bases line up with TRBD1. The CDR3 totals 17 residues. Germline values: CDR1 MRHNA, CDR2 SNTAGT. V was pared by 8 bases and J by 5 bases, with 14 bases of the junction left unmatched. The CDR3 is CASAIQAGTGNNSPLHF. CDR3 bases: TGTGCCAGCGCTATCCAAGCCGGGACAGGAAATAATTCACCCCTCCACTTT.

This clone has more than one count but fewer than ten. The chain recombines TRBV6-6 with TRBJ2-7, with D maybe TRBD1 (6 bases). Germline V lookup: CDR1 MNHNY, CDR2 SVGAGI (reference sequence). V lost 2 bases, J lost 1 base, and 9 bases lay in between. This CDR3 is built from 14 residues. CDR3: CASSYPGQSYEQYF. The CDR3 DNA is TGTGCCAGCAGTTACCCTGGACAGTCCTACGAGCAGTACTTC.

CDR3 sequence (DNA): TGCGCCAGCAGCTTGGCAGGGCTCCTCAATGAGCAGTTCTTC. Translating it yields CASSLAGLLNEQFF. This sequence joins TRBV5-1 and TRBJ2-1; tentatively, D is TRBD1 (5 bases). Trimming stripped 0 bases from V and 6 bases from J, with 10 bases between. The germline gives CDR1 SGHRS, CDR2 YFSETQ. The CDR3 has 14 amino acids.

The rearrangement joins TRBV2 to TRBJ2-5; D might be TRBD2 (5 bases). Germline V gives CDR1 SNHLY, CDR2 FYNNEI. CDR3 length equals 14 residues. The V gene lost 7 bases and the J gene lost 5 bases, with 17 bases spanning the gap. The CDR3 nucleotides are TGTGCCAGCACCATAGACATACCGGGGGAGACCCAGTACTTC. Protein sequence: CASTIDIPGETQYF.

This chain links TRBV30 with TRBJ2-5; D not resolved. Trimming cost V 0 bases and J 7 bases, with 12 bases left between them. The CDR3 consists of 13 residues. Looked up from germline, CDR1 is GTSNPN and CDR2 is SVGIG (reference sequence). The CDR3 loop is CAWSVILPGTQYF. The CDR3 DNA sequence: TGTGCCTGGAGTGTAATCTTGCCGGGGACCCAGTACTTC.